This T cell receptor beta chain is from a study of tumor-infiltrating lymphocytes in primary liver carcinoma. Co-extraction of RNA and DNA was performed on about 18-33 mg of unsorted bulk tissue. Ten or more counts support this clonotype. The antigen remains unidentified. Germline values: CDR1 LGHNA, CDR2 YNFKEQ. Trimming cost V 1 base and J 5 bases, with 16 bases left between them. The CDR3 runs to 16 residues. Production of TCR beta cDNA used roughly 500 ng total RNA together with a constant-region primer. What produced the TCR beta libraries was three nested multiplex PCR rounds using slightly modified ARM-PCR. Investigators reported that the first two PCR rounds, at 9 to 11 cycles each, used TRBV1-TRBV30 forward primers with a C-beta reverse primer. TCRdb passed the multiplex PCR reads through MiXCR, listing each CDR3 protein once. The table lists about 99,000 distinct CDR3 sequences, almost 70% of them singletons.

Broader study findings: It was observed that only about 7.5-25% of the top clones appeared in every one of the five tumor regions.

The chain links TRBV4-2 to TRBJ2-3; weak D call: TRBD1 (6 bases). The source is a woman aged 55-75 years with primary liver carcinoma and hepatitis B virus infection. Sequencing was done on a sample of liver tumor tissue from sampling region 5. As to subset: tumor region T5, tumor centre. The chain's CDR3 is CASSQGGLRNLDTQYF. CDR3 nucleotide sequence: TGTGCCAGCAGCCAAGGGGGGCTCCGGAACCTAGATACGCAGTATTTT.